This T cell receptor (beta chain) was documented in a study of blood T cells in healthy people across ages. Study overall: With template switching, about one barcoded beta molecule was captured per two T cells.

Then a second PCR, running roughly 7 to 11 cycles, was carried out with a sample-barcoded 5' primer and a J-beta primer mix. Every individual sample yielded 2.5 million or more paired-end reads (each containing CDR3). TCRdb reanalysed the 5' RACE reads using MiXCR and keeps one entry per CDR3 protein. The table has 800,000 to 950,000 distinct CDR3 sequences, 45% to 50% seen once. The donors, all healthy, were Caucasians living in Russia, aged 6 to 90. General observations from the study: The authors considered diversity estimates from one million T cells to be underestimates.

This clonotype occurred a few times. The antigen is undetermined. The V gene's germline CDR1 is SQVTM and CDR2 ANQGSEA. V gave up 5 bases and J gave up 1 base, with 14 bases separating them. CDR3 length: 14 residues. The rearrangement links TRBV29-1 to TRBJ1-1, with a weak D call TRBD1 (5 bases). This receptor was obtained from a man aged 25-45 years in good health. The sequenced material came from blood. The CDR3 loop is CSVSTQETNTEAFF. In DNA, the CDR3 is TGCAGCGTTTCCACACAGGAGACGAACACTGAAGCTTTCTTT.